This T cell receptor beta chain originates from a study of OX40 agonist ivuxolimab in advanced cancers. In germline, CDR1 is LNHDA, CDR2 SQIVND (reference sequence). CDR3 length: 15 residues. The V end lost 7 bases, the J end lost 1 base, and 16 bases lay between the germline ends. Samples of blood were obtained at baseline, on cycle 4 day 1, and on cycle 7 day 1. Only in-frame clones appear in the TCRdb table, and some are missing; sequencing was by immunoSEQ multiplex PCR. The sample holds approximately 47,000 clones, around 87% seen once. The clonotype was recovered from an adult with an advanced solid tumor such as melanoma, head and neck, liver or kidney cancer. Here the sequenced sample was CD4+ or CD8+ T cells sorted from blood, taken in a trial of the OX40 agonist ivuxolimab. This chain joins TRBV19 and TRBJ1-1; a weak D match, TRBD1 (6 bases). The CDR3 here is CASTTPGARNTEAFF. In DNA, the CDR3 is TGTGCCAGTACCACACCAGGGGCCAGGAACACTGAAGCTTTCTTT.